This TCR beta chain was obtained from a study of T cells in localized non-small cell lung cancer. Study findings and constraints: Heterogeneity is still possible, as just one tumor region was sequenced. Longer overall survival was seen with higher T cell density measured in blood. Maximal T cell clonality occurred in uninvolved adjacent lung, with tumor ranking below it. There were a median around 57 of the top 100 tumor clones appearing in adjacent lung.

By proportion, this clone is medium-sized (0.01 to 0.1%). Antigen unknown. This CDR3 has 11 amino acids. V dropped 6 bases and J dropped 5 bases, with 8 bases sitting between them. In germline, CDR1 is SEHNR, CDR2 FQNEAQ (reference sequence). Only in-frame clones appear in the TCRdb table, and some are missing; sequencing was by immunoSEQ multiplex PCR. The sample consists of 23,000 or so clones, over 75% of them appearing once. The sequences come from peripheral blood, collected before any cancer treatment. This receptor was identified in a male donor older than 55 with stage I squamous cell lung carcinoma. This chain links TRBV7-9 with TRBJ2-7; TRBD1 is a possible D gene (5 bases). The CDR3 loop is CASSPGHEQYF. CDR3 coding DNA: TGTGCCAGCAGTCCAGGGCACGAGCAGTACTTC.